These 28 T cell receptor beta chains share one sample of origin, sequenced in a study of T-cell reconstitution after alpha-beta-depleted transplantation in children. It was with unique molecular identifiers that the TCRbeta library was prepared. TCRdb re-called the PCR reads with MiXCR, one entry per CDR3 protein. The sample shows just under 250,000 distinct CDR3 sequences, roughly 24% of them seen only once. Sequencing used PBMCs, obtained before TCRalphabeta/CD19-depleted stem cell transplant. Source of these receptors: a girl aged 2 to 9 with Fanconi anemia, due to receive a stem cell transplant.

This clonotype has a count of ten or more. The gene calls are TRBV7-2 and TRBJ2-3; tentatively, D is TRBD1 or TRBD2 (5 bases each). This CDR3 is 16 amino acids long. Germline loops: CDR1 SGHTA, CDR2 FQGNSA. V lost 1 base to trimming and J lost 3 bases, with 14 bases between them. The chain's CDR3 is CASSLDRGRRTDTQYF. The CDR3 coding sequence is TGTGCCAGCAGCTTAGATCGGGGACGGAGAACAGATACGCAGTATTTT. The complete variable domain, with remaining parts taken from reference TRBV7-2 and TRBJ2-3, reads GAGVSQSPSNKVTEKGKDVELRCDPISGHTALYWYRQSLGQGLEFLIYFQGNSAPDKSGLPSDRFSAERTGGSVSTLTIQRTQQEDSAVYLCASSLDRGRRTDTQYFGPGTRLTVL.

The sample holds many counts of this clonotype. This chain links TRBV5-1 with TRBJ2-1; TRBD2 might be the D (5 bases). Germline CDR1 and CDR2: SGHRS and YFSETQ. This CDR3 comprises 14 residues. With 4 bases removed from V and 4 bases from J, the gap between germline ends came to 12 bases. CDR3 protein: CASSGLAAYNEQFF. For the CDR3, the DNA is TGCGCCAGCAGCGGGCTAGCAGCGTACAATGAGCAGTTCTTC. The full variable domain, in which reference TRBV5-1 and TRBJ2-1 provide the parts outside the CDR3, is KAGVTQTPRYLIKTRGQQVTLSCSPISGHRSVSWYQQTPGQGLQFLFEYFSETQRNKGNFPGRFSGRQFSNSRSEMNVSTLELGDSALYLCASSGLAAYNEQFFGPGTRLTVL.

Only a few counts were recorded for this clonotype. The chain uses TRBV28 and TRBJ2-3; 12 bases match TRBD1. Losses at the gene ends were 3 bases for V and 4 bases for J; bases not matched to a gene: 11. The CDR3 totals 18 residues. Germline-derived CDR1 and CDR2 are MDHEN and SYDVKM. The CDR3 coding sequence is TGTGCCAGCAGTTTTGGGACAGGGGGCGGTTCGGGCGCAGATACGCAGTATTTT. Its translation: CASSFGTGGGSGADTQYF.

The chain employs TRBV29-1 and TRBJ1-1, with TRBD1 as a possible D gene (5 bases). The CDR3 has 15 residues. Trimming took off 4 bases at V and 0 bases at J, with 15 bases between the two ends. The germline CDR1 and CDR2 sequences are SQVTM and ANQGSEA. CDR3 nucleotide sequence: TGCAGCGTTGGGAGGTTGACAGAGCTGAACACTGAAGCTTTCTTT. The encoded protein is CSVGRLTELNTEAFF.

This clonotype was counted once. The V and J genes are TRBV28 and TRBJ2-3; no firm D call. Germline V lookup: CDR1 MDHEN, CDR2 SYDVKM. The CDR3 spans 13 residues. V lost 6 bases and J lost 0, with 7 bases in between. This chain's CDR3 is CASRLQSTDTQYF. The CDR3 DNA reads as TGTGCCAGCAGACTTCAAAGCACAGATACGCAGTATTTT.

The genes are TRBV20-1 and TRBJ2-5; 8 nucleotides match TRBD2. This CDR3 comprises 14 residues. CDR1 is DFQATT and CDR2 is SNEGSKA in the germline V gene (reference sequence). The trim removed 1 base at V and 2 bases at J, leaving 3 bases unmatched. In nucleotides, the CDR3 is TGCAGTGCTAGAGGGTTAGCGGGGCAAGAGACCCAGTACTTC. It is translated as CSARGLAGQETQYF.

The rearrangement links TRBV23-1 to TRBJ2-7; D may be TRBD1 or TRBD2 (5 bases each). TRBV23-1 is identified as an open reading frame with a role that is uncertain. Trimming pared 0 bases from V and 1 base from J, leaving 10 bases between. The CDR3 spans 15 residues. CDR3 nucleotide sequence: TGCGCCAGCAGTCAATCCGGTGGGACGTCCTACGAGCAGTACTTC. This codes for CASSQSGGTSYEQYF.

This clonotype was counted ten times or more. The V call is TRBV9, the J call TRBJ2-7; D not resolved. Per the germline V gene, CDR1 is SGDLS and CDR2 is YYNGEE. This CDR3 has 17 residues. Trimming pared 0 bases from V and 3 bases from J, leaving 19 bases between. The CDR3, as DNA: TGTGCCAGCAGCGTAGGTTCAGGTTTGGCCCCTAGCTACGAGCAGTACTTC. It yields the protein CASSVGSGLAPSYEQYF.

This clonotype has more than one count but fewer than ten. The chain is built from TRBV24-1 and TRBJ2-1; 13 bases are a match to TRBD2. Germline V gives CDR1 KGHDR, CDR2 SFDVKD. V shed 2 bases and J 9 bases; nucleotides not matched to a gene: 6. This CDR3 is built from 16 residues. CDR3: CATSDSTSGRAPEQFF. CDR3 DNA: TGTGCCACCAGTGATTCCACTAGCGGGAGGGCCCCTGAGCAGTTCTTC.

The chain is built from TRBV4-1 and TRBJ2-2; D not resolved. The germline V gene has CDR1 MGHRA and CDR2 YSYEKL. Trimming shortened V by 1 base and J by 2 bases, and 14 bases separated the two germline ends. The CDR3 sequence is 17 residues long. The CDR3 reads CASSQADRLFNTGELFF. CDR3 nucleotides: TGCGCCAGCAGCCAAGCTGATCGGCTTTTCAACACCGGGGAGCTGTTTTTT.

This clonotype was seen a single time. The chain employs TRBV10-3 and TRBJ2-1, with D perhaps TRBD1 or TRBD2 (5 bases each). From germline, CDR1 is ENHRY and CDR2 SYGVKD. This CDR3 has 14 amino acids. Deletions cut 3 bases from V and 15 bases from J, with 21 bases between. This CDR3 is CAISDRDHRLGAFF. The CDR3 coding sequence is TGTGCCATCAGTGACCGGGACCATCGGTTAGGTGCGTTCTTC.

This clonotype has at least ten counts. The chain combines TRBV20-1 with TRBJ2-5; D gene unclear. There are 9 residues in the CDR3. V was pared by 7 bases and J by 7 bases, with 7 bases between. Germline CDR1 is DFQATT and CDR2 is SNEGSKA (reference sequence). CDR3 DNA sequence: TGCAGTGTGAAGAGGACCCAGTACTTC. Its protein is CSVKRTQYF.

V is TRBV7-2 and J is TRBJ2-1; 8 bases map to TRBD2. CDR1 and CDR2 (germline): SGHTA, FQGNSA. J was trimmed by 2 bases and V by 3 bases; bases with no gene match: 3. This CDR3 spans 15 amino acids. In nucleotides, the CDR3 is TGTGCCAGCAGCTTTATCGGGGGGGCCTACAATGAGCAGTTCTTC. It translates to CASSFIGGAYNEQFF.

This clonotype appeared many times. The chain is built from TRBV6-6 and TRBJ2-3; D might be TRBD1 or TRBD2, each matching 5 bases. Deletions cut 5 bases from V and 3 bases from J, with 15 bases between. CDR1 is MNHNY and CDR2 is SVGAGI in the germline V gene (reference sequence). This CDR3 region has 15 residues. In DNA form, the CDR3 reads TGTGCCAGCAGTCGGTGGGACCGGCGGACAGATACGCAGTATTTT. It yields the protein CASSRWDRRTDTQYF.

The CDR3 DNA is TGCAGCGTTGGAGGGCAGGGAGGTAGCTATGGCTACACCTTC. It yields the protein CSVGGQGGSYGYTF. The chain recombines TRBV29-1 with TRBJ1-2, with D tentatively TRBD1 (5 bases). Germline values: CDR1 SQVTM, CDR2 ANQGSEA. This CDR3 is built from 14 residues. V was shortened by 4 bases and J by 4 bases, with 16 bases between the two germline ends. The variable domain in full, completed from reference TRBV29-1 and TRBJ1-2, reads SAVISQKPSRDICQRGTSLTIQCQVDSQVTMMFWYRQQPGQSLTLIATANQGSEATYESGFVIDKFPISRPNLTFSTLTVSNMSPEDSSIYLCSVGGQGGSYGYTFGSGTRLTVV.

This clonotype appeared many times. The chain joins TRBV20-1 to TRBJ1-1, with 7 bases matching TRBD1. The CDR3 consists of 14 residues. Germline V gives CDR1 DFQATT, CDR2 SNEGSKA (reference sequence). J lost 5 bases, V lost 1 base, and 7 bases had no gene match. This CDR3 is CSARGTGTETEAFF. CDR3 bases: TGCAGTGCTAGAGGGACTGGGACAGAAACTGAAGCTTTCTTT.

This CDR3 is CASSQDLFATSYMNIQYF. CDR3 DNA: TGTGCCAGCAGCCAAGATCTTTTTGCGACTAGCTATATGAACATTCAGTACTTC. This sequence joins TRBV4-2 and TRBJ2-4, with TRBD2 identical over 7 bases. Unmatched junction bases numbered 15, after V lost 0 bases and J lost 7 bases. The CDR3 runs to 18 residues. Per the germline V gene, CDR1 is LGHNA and CDR2 is YNFKEQ.

The CDR3 DNA follows: TGTGCCAGCAGCTTAACAGGAAAGCTAAGCGGCAAGAGTGACGGTGGCTACACCTTC. Translating gives CASSLTGKLSGKSDGGYTF. J is TRBJ1-2 and V is TRBV11-1; possible D gene TRBD1, 5 bases. Germline values: CDR1 SGHAT, CDR2 FQDESV (reference sequence). The CDR3 sequence is 19 residues long. V lost 2 bases, J lost 7 bases, and 29 bases lay in between.

This clonotype has at least ten counts. The V and J genes are TRBV10-3 and TRBJ2-1; possible D gene TRBD2, 6 bases. The CDR3 covers 17 residues. V lost 0 bases, J lost 6 bases, and 18 bases lay in between. Germline V gene lookup returns CDR1 ENHRY and CDR2 SYGVKD. CDR3 in amino acids: CAISESISGSEVNEQFF. DNA of the CDR3: TGTGCCATCAGTGAGTCGATATCCGGGAGTGAAGTCAATGAGCAGTTCTTC.

As for this clonotype: This may arise from a read error, as a much more abundant clone is one base away. The V call is TRBV20-1, the J call TRBJ2-7; TRBD1 matches 7 bases. The germline V gene encodes CDR1 DFQATT and CDR2 SNEGSKA (reference sequence). This CDR3 contains 15 residues. The CDR3 loop is CSAQKTRDRGYEQHF. CDR3 nucleotide sequence: TGCAGTGCTCAGAAAACCCGGGACAGAGGTTACGAGCAGCACTTC.

This chain uses TRBV21-1 with TRBJ1-4. TRBV21-1 is deemed a pseudogene. This CDR3 has 15 residues. CDR3 loop: CASSDSERRNEKLFF. As DNA, the CDR3 is TGTGCCAGCAGCGATTCAGAACGGAGAAATGAAAAACTGTTTTTT.

This clonotype came up many times. This chain connects TRBV29-1 to TRBJ2-7; 15 nucleotides align to TRBD2. CDR1 is SQVTM, CDR2 ANQGSEA, per germline. V dropped 7 bases and J dropped 3; count of bases not matched to a gene: 10. The CDR3 covers 16 residues. The CDR3 region is CSGVSGGLAGGYEQYF. The CDR3 nucleotides are TGCAGCGGGGTCTCTGGGGGACTAGCGGGAGGCTACGAGCAGTACTTC.

This clonotype was counted ten times or more. J is TRBJ2-7 and V is TRBV20-1; D unresolved. Trimming left V 3 bases short and J 3 bases short, with 12 bases between. This CDR3 region has 13 residues. Germline CDR1 is DFQATT and CDR2 is SNEGSKA (reference sequence). The CDR3 sequence: CSASGPGLYEQYF. CDR3 coding DNA: TGCAGTGCTAGTGGCCCAGGCCTCTACGAGCAGTACTTC.

This clonotype occurred many times. The V call is TRBV20-1, the J call TRBJ1-5; no firm D call. The ends were cut back, 7 bases at V and 2 bases at J, with 12 bases in the middle. The CDR3 is 13 residues long. CDR1 and CDR2 (germline): DFQATT, SNEGSKA (reference sequence). The CDR3 DNA reads as TGCAGTGGGGGTGGGTTGGGCAATCAGCCCCAGCATTTT. As protein: CSGGGLGNQPQHF.

This clonotype came up a few times. The chain is built from TRBV29-1 and TRBJ1-3; a weak D match, TRBD1 (5 bases). There are 12 residues in the CDR3. In germline, CDR1 is SQVTM, CDR2 ANQGSEA. Trimming removed 7 bases at V and 1 base at J, with 8 bases between. The CDR3 DNA is TGCAGCGGTGAGGGGTCTGGAAACACCATATATTTT. Translated, it gives CSGEGSGNTIYF.

This chain links TRBV5-1 with TRBJ2-7; TRBD2 matches 7 bases. V lost 6 bases, J lost 3 bases, and 3 bases stayed unmatched. The CDR3 length is 12 residues. Germline assignment: CDR1 SGHRS and CDR2 YFSETQ. The CDR3 DNA is TGCGCCAGCATGAGGGAGGGCTACGAGCAGTACTTC. This sequence encodes CASMREGYEQYF.

J is TRBJ2-2 and V is TRBV7-9, with 9 nucleotides matching TRBD2. With V trimmed by 4 bases and J by 7 bases, 13 bases remained unmatched. This CDR3 has 17 residues. Germline V gives CDR1 SEHNR, CDR2 FQNEAQ (reference sequence). The CDR3 coding sequence is TGTGCCAGCAGCTCCGGAAGCCTAGCGGGACAGCACGGGGAGCTGTTTTTT. It codes for CASSSGSLAGQHGELFF. Complete variable domain (other parts from reference TRBV7-9 and TRBJ2-2): DTGVSQNPRHKITKRGQNVTFRCDPISEHNRLYWYRQTLGQGPEFLTYFQNEAQLEKSRLLSDRFSAERPKGSFSTLEIQRTEQGDSAMYLCASSSGSLAGQHGELFFGEGSRLTVL.

At least ten counts were recorded for this clonotype. The chain joins TRBV20-1 to TRBJ2-2; D is perhaps TRBD1 (5 bases). V lost 1 base, J lost 6 bases, and 9 bases lay in between. CDR3 length: 13 residues. The germline CDR1 and CDR2 sequences are DFQATT and SNEGSKA (reference sequence). CDR3 amino acids: CSARATEPGELFF. CDR3 coding DNA: TGCAGTGCTAGAGCGACAGAACCCGGGGAGCTGTTTTTT.